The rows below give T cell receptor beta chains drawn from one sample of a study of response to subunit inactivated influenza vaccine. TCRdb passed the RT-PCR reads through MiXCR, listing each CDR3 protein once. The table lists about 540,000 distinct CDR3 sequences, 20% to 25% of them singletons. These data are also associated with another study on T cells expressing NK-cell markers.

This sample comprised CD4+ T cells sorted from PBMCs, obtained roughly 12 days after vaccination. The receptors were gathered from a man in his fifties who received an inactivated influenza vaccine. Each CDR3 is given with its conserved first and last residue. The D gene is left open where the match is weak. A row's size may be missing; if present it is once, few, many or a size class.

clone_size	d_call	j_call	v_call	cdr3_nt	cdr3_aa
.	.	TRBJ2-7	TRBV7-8	TGTGCCAGCAGCTTAGTACCTCCGGGACACCCGACCATATACGAGCAGTACTTC	CASSLVPPGHPTIYEQYF
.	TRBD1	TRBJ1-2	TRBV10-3	TGTGCCATCAGCCCCGGGACAGGGGATGGCTACACCTTC	CAISPGTGDGYTF
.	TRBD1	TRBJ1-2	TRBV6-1	TGTGCCAGCAGTCGGAACACAGGGGGCGGTAACTATGGCTACACCTTC	CASSRNTGGGNYGYTF
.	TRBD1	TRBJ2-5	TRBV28	TGTGCCAGCAGTCGACAGGGGACAGAGACCCAGTACTTC	CASSRQGTETQYF
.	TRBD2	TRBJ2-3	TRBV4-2	TGTGCCAGCAGCCAAGATCTCCGTGATAGCGGGGGCTACACAGATACGCAGTATTTT	CASSQDLRDSGGYTDTQYF
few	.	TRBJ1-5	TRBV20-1	TGCAGTGCCTCCTCGGGAGAATTCAATCAGCCCCAGCATTTT	CSASSGEFNQPQHF
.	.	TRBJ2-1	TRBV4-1	TGCGCCAGCAGCCAAGATTCTCAGGACACGGGTTACAATGAGCAGTTCTTC	CASSQDSQDTGYNEQFF
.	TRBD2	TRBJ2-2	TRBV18	TGTGCCAGCTCACCACGCACCCTAGCGGGTGGGAACACCGGGGAGCTGTTTTTT	CASSPRTLAGGNTGELFF
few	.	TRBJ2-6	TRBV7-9	TGTGCCAGCAGCTTAGGGACAACTGGGGCCAACGTCCTGACTTTC	CASSLGTTGANVLTF
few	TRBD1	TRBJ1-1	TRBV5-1	TGCGCCAGCAGCTTATCAGGACAGGGGAGCACTGAAGCTTTCTTT	CASSLSGQGSTEAFF
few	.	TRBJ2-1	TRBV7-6	TGTGCCAGCAGCACCCCCACGACACAGGGCAATGAGCAGTTCTTC	CASSTPTTQGNEQFF
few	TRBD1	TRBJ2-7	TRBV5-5	TGTGCCAGCAGCCTCCCGGGACAGGGGATCGTCGAGCAGTACTTC	CASSLPGQGIVEQYF
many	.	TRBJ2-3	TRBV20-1	TGCAGTGCCACCCAACTAGTTGGGGGCACAGATACGCAGTATTTT	CSATQLVGGTDTQYF
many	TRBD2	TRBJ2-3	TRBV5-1	TGCGCCAGCAGCTTGGGACTAGCGGGAGCGGCAGATACGCAGTATTTT	CASSLGLAGAADTQYF
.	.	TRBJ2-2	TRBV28	TGTGCCAGCAGCAGTATGGAAGACGCCACCGGGGAGCTGTTTTTT	CASSSMEDATGELFF
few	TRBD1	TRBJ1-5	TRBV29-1	TGCAGCGCACAGGGGGCCAATCAGCCCCAGCATTTT	CSAQGANQPQHF
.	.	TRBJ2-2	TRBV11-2	TGTGCCAGCAGCTTTTTAAAGGGAAACACCGGGGAGCTGTTTTTT	CASSFLKGNTGELFF
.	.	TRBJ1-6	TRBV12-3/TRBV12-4	TGTGCCAGCAGTTTGGGGCAGGGCGGGACACCCCTCCACTTT	CASSLGQGGTPLHF
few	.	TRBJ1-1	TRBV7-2	TGTGCCAGCAGCTTCCACAACACTGAAGCTTTCTTT	CASSFHNTEAFF
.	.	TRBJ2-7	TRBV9	TGTGCCAGCAGCGTAGCTGGGGGTACGTACGAGCAGTACTTC	CASSVAGGTYEQYF
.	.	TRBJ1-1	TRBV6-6	TGTGCCAGCAGTTATCAGCGCCATGAAGCTTTCTTT	CASSYQRHEAFF
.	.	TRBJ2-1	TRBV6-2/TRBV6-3	TGTGCCAGCAGTTACTCGGGGCAGGCTAACAATGAGCAGTTCTTC	CASSYSGQANNEQFF
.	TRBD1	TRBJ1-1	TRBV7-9	TGTGCCAGCAGACCACAGGGGACAGCGAACACTGAAGCTTTCTTT	CASRPQGTANTEAFF
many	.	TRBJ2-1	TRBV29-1	TGCAGCGTTGAAGCCTTGTTATCGGGAAATGAGCAGTTCTTC	CSVEALLSGNEQFF
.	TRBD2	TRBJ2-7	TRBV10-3	TGTGCCATCACCCCTCGGGAGGGCAACGAGCAGTACTTC	CAITPREGNEQYF
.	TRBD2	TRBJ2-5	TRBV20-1	TGCTGTGCTGGTACAACCGGGACTAGCGGGGGGACATCCCGGACCCAGTACTTC	CCAGTTGTSGGTSRTQYF
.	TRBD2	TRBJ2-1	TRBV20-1	TGCAGTGCTAGTTTTAGCGGGGAAGCTAATGAGCAGTTCTTC	CSASFSGEANEQFF
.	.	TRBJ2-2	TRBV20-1	TGCAGTGCTAGTCGGATCACCGGGGAGCTGTTTTTT	CSASRITGELFF
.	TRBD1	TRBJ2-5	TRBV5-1	TGCGCCAGCAGCTCCCGGACAGGGGGCTACGAGACCCAGTACTTC	CASSSRTGGYETQYF
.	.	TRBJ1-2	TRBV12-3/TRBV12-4	TGTGCCAGCAGTTTAGCGGGTGGAGGCTACACCTTC	CASSLAGGGYTF
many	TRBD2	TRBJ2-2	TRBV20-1	TGCAGTGCTAGAGAGCCTGACAGCGGGGGGACGAGATCGAACACCGGGGAGCTGTTTTTT	CSAREPDSGGTRSNTGELFF
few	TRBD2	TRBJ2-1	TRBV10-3	TGTGCCATTGGACTAGCGGGAGGGAATGAGCAGTTCTTC	CAIGLAGGNEQFF
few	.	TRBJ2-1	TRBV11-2	TGTGCCAGCAGCTTAGGAGGGGAGAGCTCCTACAATGAGCAGTTCTTC	CASSLGGESSYNEQFF
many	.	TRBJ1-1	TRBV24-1	TGTGCCACCAGTGGGACGGGAGGGAACACTGAAGCTTTCTTT	CATSGTGGNTEAFF
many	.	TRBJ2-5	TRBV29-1	TGCAGCGTTGCTGCGACAGTTGAGACCCAGTACTTC	CSVAATVETQYF
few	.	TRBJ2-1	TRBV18	TGTGCCAGCTCACCACTCGCCCTCTACAATGAGCAGTTCTTC	CASSPLALYNEQFF
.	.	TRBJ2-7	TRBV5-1	TGCGCCAGCAGCTTCGACAGGACCTTCGCCTACGAGCAGTACTTC	CASSFDRTFAYEQYF
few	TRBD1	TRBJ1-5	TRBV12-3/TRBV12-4	TGTGCCAGCAGGGCTACAGGGGGCAATCAGCCCCAGCATTTT	CASRATGGNQPQHF
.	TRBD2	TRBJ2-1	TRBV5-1	TGCGCCAGCAGCTTGGGGACTAGCCTTTACAATCAGCAGTTCTTC	CASSLGTSLYNQQFF
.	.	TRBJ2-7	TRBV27	TGTGCCAGCAGAGTCACAGGGACGGGAGAGCAGTACTTC	CASRVTGTGEQYF
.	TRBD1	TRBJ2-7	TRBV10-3	TGTGCCATCAGAAATACAGGGGGCGTCTACGAGCAGTACTTC	CAIRNTGGVYEQYF